This T cell receptor (beta chain) was sequenced in a study of CD8+ T cells in alopecia areata. Across the study: At a dose of 5 to 10 mg twice daily, oral tofacitinib was given to treated patients.

Overall study results and limits: When scalp samples are sequenced, resident alphabeta T cells of normal skin are also captured. Compared with normal scalp, lesional scalp had higher clonality and more expanded CD8+ clones.

In this sample, this clone turned up a few times. The antigen is undetermined. RNA was isolated and reverse transcribed to cDNA, the sequencing template. Method: immunoSEQ multiplex PCR; TCRdb's copy keeps in-frame clones and lacks some. Of 55,000 to 70,000 clones in the sample, around 49% were seen once. Those with alopecia areata gave lesional scalp punch biopsies and peripheral blood. Trimming cost V 0 bases and J 3 bases, with 10 bases left between them. The germline gives CDR1 SGDLS, CDR2 YYNGEE. This CDR3 is built from 16 residues. The receptor was isolated from a human donor with alopecia areata. The sample in question was CD8+ T cells sorted from blood, obtained at week 0. J is TRBJ2-6 and V is TRBV9, with D perhaps matching TRBD1 or TRBD2 (5 bases each). The CDR3 bases are TGTGCCAGCAGCGTAGGGTCGGGGCGTGGGGCCAACGTCCTGACTTTC. Encoded protein: CASSVGSGRGANVLTF.